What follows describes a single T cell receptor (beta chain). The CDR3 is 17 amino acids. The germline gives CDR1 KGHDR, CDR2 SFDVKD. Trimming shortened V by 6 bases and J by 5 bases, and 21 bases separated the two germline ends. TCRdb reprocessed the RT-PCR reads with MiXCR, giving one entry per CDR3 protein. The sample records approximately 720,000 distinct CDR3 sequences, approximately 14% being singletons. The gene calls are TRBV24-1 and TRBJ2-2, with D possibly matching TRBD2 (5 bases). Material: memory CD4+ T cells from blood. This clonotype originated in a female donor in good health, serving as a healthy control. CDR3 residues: CATSSTGWSGGTGELFF. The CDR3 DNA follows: TGTGCCACCAGTTCCACCGGTTGGTCAGGAGGTACCGGGGAGCTGTTTTTT.